The sequence of this T cell receptor (beta chain) was determined in a study of blood T cell repertoires in COVID-19. Germline V gene lookup returns CDR1 MNHEY and CDR2 SVGAGI. Unmatched junction bases numbered 12, after V lost 11 bases and J lost 5 bases. The CDR3 covers 13 residues. The data were produced by immunoSEQ multiplex PCR, yet TCRdb's version contains in-frame clones alone and is incomplete. Of roughly 100,000 clones in the sample, over 75% were seen once. The receptor comes from a human donor in a cohort sampled during active or convalescent COVID-19. The chain has TRBV6-5 and TRBJ2-7; 7 bases align to TRBD1. Sequenced material: peripheral blood. The CDR3 region has the DNA TGTGCCCTGACAGGGAGTTTGTTACACGAGCAGTACTTC. Protein: CALTGSLLHEQYF.